This TCR beta chain derives from a study of blood T cell repertoires in COVID-19. As for the study in general: Samples came from the United States, Italy and Spain, spanning acute and convalescent COVID-19. T cells, B-cell-depleted T cells, or PBMCs provided the cDNA or gDNA that served as material.

Per the original methods: Quantification of nucleated cells was approximated via reference gene primer amplification. Sequenced by immunoSEQ multiplex PCR; TCRdb stores in-frame clones only, minus some. From that table come the V and J calls and clone size; the DNA was used to work out D and trimming. The sample includes under 250,000 clones, around 83% of them seen just once. Germline CDR1 and CDR2: MNHEY and SVGAGI. The CDR3 spans 15 residues. Losses at the gene ends were 8 bases for V and 3 bases for J; bases not matched to a gene: 8. The sequence came from a man aged 40-55 years with active or convalescent COVID-19. Sequenced material: peripheral blood. The chain has TRBV6-5 and TRBJ1-4; 8 bases align to TRBD1. This CDR3 is CASRSQGASNEKLFF. CDR3 DNA: TGTGCCAGCCGGAGCCAGGGGGCCTCTAATGAAAAACTGTTTTTT.